This is a list of T cell receptor beta chains from one sample in a study of radiotherapy plus CTLA-4 blockade in lung cancer. Only in-frame clones appear in the TCRdb table, and some are missing; sequencing was by immunoSEQ multiplex PCR. The sample contains roughly 100,000 clones, more than 75% of which appear only once. Sequenced here: peripheral blood, sampled from a patient treated with radiotherapy plus ipilimumab. These receptors came from a human donor with non-small cell lung cancer that progressed on radiotherapy plus ipilimumab. Some clones in this sample may be carry-over from other donors' samples. CDR3s include the opening cysteine and the closing phenylalanine or tryptophan. Each record gives: V gene, D gene, J gene, clone size, CDR3 protein, CDR3 DNA. D genes are given only for firm matches. Not all rows give a size; the values are once, few, many and, for expanded clones, a class.

TRBV5-3	-	TRBJ2-2	-	CARSFPRNTGELFF	TGTGCCAGAAGCTTCCCACGAAACACCGGGGAGCTGTTTTTT
TRBV5-1	-	TRBJ1-1	-	CASSLAAGQYTEAFF	TGCGCCAGCAGCTTGGCGGCTGGGCAGTACACTGAAGCTTTCTTT
TRBV7-2	TRBD2	TRBJ2-5	-	CASSFLMGGWEETQYF	TGTGCCAGCAGCTTTCTCATGGGAGGGTGGGAAGAGACCCAGTACTTC
TRBV5-1	TRBD2	TRBJ2-2	-	CASSGTSGITGELFF	TGCGCCAGCAGCGGGACTAGCGGGATCACCGGGGAGCTGTTTTTT
TRBV10-3	-	TRBJ1-5	-	CAISDTGSHQPQHF	TGTGCCATCAGTGACACAGGGAGCCATCAGCCCCAGCATTTT
TRBV5-4	TRBD2	TRBJ2-7	-	CASSLLAGGSYEQYF	TGTGCCAGCAGCTTACTAGCGGGGGGGTCCTACGAGCAGTACTTC
TRBV2	-	TRBJ1-6	-	CASRETTGYNSPLHF	TGTGCCAGCAGGGAAACGACAGGTTATAATTCACCCCTCCACTTT
TRBV4-3	-	TRBJ2-1	-	CASSVRVMWNEQFF	TGCGCCAGCAGTGTCAGGGTAATGTGGAATGAGCAGTTCTTC
TRBV6-5	TRBD2	TRBJ2-7	-	CAPGPKAGGLEQYF	TGTGCCCCAGGCCCAAAAGCGGGGGGGCTCGAGCAGTACTTC
TRBV5-6	-	TRBJ1-2	-	CASSLEAGRGYTF	TGTGCCAGCAGCTTGGAGGCAGGTCGGGGCTACACCTTC
TRBV7-9	-	TRBJ1-1	-	CASSPLLSPEAFF	TGTGCCAGCAGCCCGCTTTTGAGCCCTGAAGCTTTCTTT
TRBV30	TRBD2	TRBJ2-5	-	CAWSSTSVGETQYF	TGTGCCTGGAGTTCGACTAGCGTAGGAGAGACCCAGTACTTC
TRBV28	TRBD1	TRBJ2-7	-	CASSSTIPGQIYEQYF	TGTGCCAGCAGTTCGACAATACCGGGACAGATCTACGAGCAGTACTTC
TRBV7-9	TRBD1	TRBJ2-4	-	CASSLAPGTGGADIQYF	TGTGCCAGCAGCTTAGCCCCCGGGACAGGGGGCGCAGACATTCAGTACTTC
TRBV10-3	-	TRBJ1-6	few	CAISEEDSPLHF	TGTGCCATCAGTGAGGAGGATTCACCCCTCCACTTT
TRBV4-3	TRBD1	TRBJ1-4	-	CASSQVTGGLLGKLFF	TGCGCCAGCAGCCAGGTCACAGGGGGGCTTTTAGGAAAACTGTTTTTT
TRBV18	-	TRBJ2-5	few	CASSRSGAGETQYF	TGTGCCAGCTCACGTTCGGGGGCGGGAGAGACCCAGTACTTC
TRBV7-2	-	TRBJ2-5	-	CASSSQPSTEETQYF	TGTGCCAGCAGCTCCCAACCATCGACCGAAGAGACCCAGTACTTC
TRBV6-5	-	TRBJ1-6	-	CASSYAPSLASPLHF	TGTGCCAGCAGTTACGCCCCCAGTTTGGCTTCACCCCTCCACTTT
TRBV28	-	TRBJ2-7	-	CASSSSYEQYF	TGTGCCAGCAGTTCCTCCTACGAGCAGTACTTC
TRBV28	-	TRBJ1-4	-	CASSPATGKGRNEKLFF	TGTGCCAGCAGTCCTGCGACAGGCAAAGGTCGGAATGAAAAACTGTTTTTT
TRBV6-1	-	TRBJ2-6	-	CASSEKGGHTGANVLTF	TGTGCCAGCAGTGAAAAAGGGGGACACACTGGGGCCAACGTCCTGACTTTC
TRBV7-3	-	TRBJ2-5	-	CASSLTASQETQYF	TGTGCCAGCAGCTTAACGGCTAGCCAAGAGACCCAGTACTTC
TRBV30	TRBD1	TRBJ1-6	-	CAWSTGTGINSPLHF	TGTGCCTGGAGTACCGGGACAGGGATTAATTCACCCCTCCACTTT
TRBV15	-	TRBJ1-2	once	CATSRANHRANFYGYTF	TGTGCCACCAGCAGAGCCAACCACAGGGCAAACTTCTATGGCTACACCTTC
TRBV7-3	TRBD2	TRBJ2-5	-	CASSLRRGTQETQYF	TGTGCCAGCAGCTTACGGCGGGGGACCCAAGAGACCCAGTACTTC
TRBV5-6	-	TRBJ2-1	-	CASSLQGGSSYNEQFF	TGTGCCAGCTCCCTTCAAGGGGGGAGCTCCTACAATGAGCAGTTCTTC
TRBV7-2	TRBD1	TRBJ1-6	-	CASSLIVWGQRLNSPLHF	TGTGCCAGCAGCTTAATTGTTTGGGGACAGAGACTTAATTCACCCCTCCACTTT
TRBV9	TRBD1	TRBJ1-4	-	CASSRGQGNEKLFF	TGTGCCAGCAGCCGGGGACAGGGGAATGAAAAACTGTTTTTT
TRBV7-9	-	TRBJ2-7	few	CASSLEPGTTEQYF	TGTGCCAGCAGCTTAGAGCCGGGTACTACGGAGCAGTACTTC
TRBV28	-	TRBJ1-2	-	CASRLQGEQGFYGYTF	TGTGCCAGCAGACTACAGGGAGAACAGGGTTTTTATGGCTACACCTTC
TRBV30	-	TRBJ2-1	-	CAWKQGGGWGEQFF	TGTGCCTGGAAGCAGGGAGGGGGTTGGGGGGAGCAGTTCTTC
TRBV27	TRBD1	TRBJ2-6	-	CASSIKGQRISGANVLTF	TGTGCCAGCAGTATTAAGGGACAGAGGATTTCTGGGGCCAACGTCCTGACTTTC
TRBV6-1	-	TRBJ2-3	-	CASSESLGARDTQYF	TGTGCCAGCAGTGAATCTTTGGGGGCTAGAGATACGCAGTATTTT
TRBV18	TRBD2	TRBJ2-7	-	CASSPLSGGVYEQYF	TGTGCCAGCTCACCACTTAGCGGGGGAGTCTACGAGCAGTACTTC
TRBV6-5	TRBD2	TRBJ2-7	-	CASSGGPYEQYF	TGTGCCAGCTCGGGAGGACCCTACGAGCAGTACTTC
TRBV6-5	TRBD1	TRBJ1-5	-	CASSYDGTVNQPQHF	TGTGCCAGCAGTTACGACGGGACAGTTAATCAGCCCCAGCATTTT